This is a list of T cell receptor beta chains from one sample in a study of blood T cells in healthy people across ages. TCRdb re-called the 5' RACE reads through MiXCR, storing one row per CDR3 protein. This table holds 1.5 million to 2 million distinct CDR3 sequences, 40% to 55% found once. The sample consisted of blood. The receptors were sampled from a woman between 40 and 55 years old in good health. Each CDR3 is given with its conserved first and last residue. A D gene is named only where the DNA matches it firmly. Size is omitted from some rows. Given values are once, few, many or a class for expanded clones.

V gene: TRBV5-1
clone size: NA
D gene: NA
J gene: TRBJ2-6
CDR3 DNA: TGCGCCAGCAGCCAACACCTTTCTGGGGCCAACGTCCTGACTTTC
CDR3 protein: CASSQHLSGANVLTF

V gene: TRBV20-1
clone size: many
D gene: NA
J gene: TRBJ2-7
CDR3 DNA: TGCAGTGCCCCCGCTAGCGTCGGCTACGAGCAGTACTTC
CDR3 protein: CSAPASVGYEQYF

V gene: TRBV12-3/TRBV12-4
clone size: NA
D gene: NA
J gene: TRBJ2-7
CDR3 DNA: TGTGCCAGCAGTTTAGGGGGGGGGGCCTATCGAACTGCCAGCGAGCAGTACTTC
CDR3 protein: CASSLGGGAYRTASEQYF

V gene: TRBV9
clone size: NA
D gene: TRBD1
J gene: TRBJ1-6
CDR3 DNA: TGTGCCAGCAGCGTCAACCACAGGGGGGGAAATAATTCACCCCTCCACTTT
CDR3 protein: CASSVNHRGGNNSPLHF

V gene: TRBV7-2
clone size: NA
D gene: NA
J gene: TRBJ2-1
CDR3 DNA: TGTGCCAGCAGCCGACTAGTTTACAATGAGCAGTTCTTC
CDR3 protein: CASSRLVYNEQFF

V gene: TRBV6-5
clone size: many
D gene: NA
J gene: TRBJ2-5
CDR3 DNA: TGTGCCAGCAGTTACTCTGAGGGAGGTCAAGAGACCCAGTACTTC
CDR3 protein: CASSYSEGGQETQYF

V gene: TRBV5-1
clone size: NA
D gene: TRBD1
J gene: TRBJ2-1
CDR3 DNA: TGCGCCAGCAGCTCCAACCGGGACAGGGTCGGCAATGAGCAGTTCTTC
CDR3 protein: CASSSNRDRVGNEQFF

V gene: TRBV7-2
clone size: NA
D gene: NA
J gene: TRBJ1-2
CDR3 DNA: TGTGCCAGCAGCTTATATTGGGGTGGCTACACCTTC
CDR3 protein: CASSLYWGGYTF

V gene: TRBV19
clone size: NA
D gene: TRBD1
J gene: TRBJ2-5
CDR3 DNA: TGTGCCAGTAGAATCGTAGGACAGGGACAAGAGACCCAGTACTTC
CDR3 protein: CASRIVGQGQETQYF

V gene: TRBV2
clone size: many
D gene: TRBD2
J gene: TRBJ2-1
CDR3 DNA: TGTGCCAGCAGCGTAGCGGGGGGGTACAATGAGCAGTTCTTC
CDR3 protein: CASSVAGGYNEQFF

V gene: TRBV5-1
clone size: NA
D gene: NA
J gene: TRBJ2-4
CDR3 DNA: TGCGCCAGCACGGTTGGAGATAACGCTAAAGACATTCAGTACTTC
CDR3 protein: CASTVGDNAKDIQYF

V gene: TRBV4-3
clone size: NA
D gene: TRBD1
J gene: TRBJ2-7
CDR3 DNA: TGCGCCAGCAGCCAGCAACAAGTTACCGGGACAGGGTCTGCCGAGCAGTACTTC
CDR3 protein: CASSQQQVTGTGSAEQYF

V gene: TRBV15
clone size: NA
D gene: NA
J gene: TRBJ2-3
CDR3 DNA: TGTGCCACCAGCCCGGGGGCAGATACGCAGTATTTT
CDR3 protein: CATSPGADTQYF

V gene: TRBV6-5
clone size: NA
D gene: TRBD1
J gene: TRBJ2-2
CDR3 DNA: TGTGCCAGCAGTTACCGGGACAGGGGAACCGGGGAGCTGTTTTTT
CDR3 protein: CASSYRDRGTGELFF

V gene: TRBV5-8
clone size: few
D gene: NA
J gene: TRBJ2-5
CDR3 DNA: TGTGCCAGCAGCTTCAAGGGACGCGAGACCCAGTACTTC
CDR3 protein: CASSFKGRETQYF

V gene: TRBV6-6
clone size: NA
D gene: NA
J gene: TRBJ2-7
CDR3 DNA: TGTGCCAGCAGTTACTCGATACACAGCCTTAACTACGAGCAGTACTTC
CDR3 protein: CASSYSIHSLNYEQYF

V gene: TRBV5-1
clone size: few
D gene: NA
J gene: TRBJ2-5
CDR3 DNA: TGCGCCAGCAGCTTGACCCCGACAGAAGAGACCCAGTACTTC
CDR3 protein: CASSLTPTEETQYF

V gene: TRBV20-1
clone size: NA
D gene: NA
J gene: TRBJ1-2
CDR3 DNA: TGCAGTGCTACCACTCTCATGGAGGACAGTTACTTCTATGGCTACACCTTC
CDR3 protein: CSATTLMEDSYFYGYTF

V gene: TRBV6-2/TRBV6-3
clone size: NA
D gene: NA
J gene: TRBJ2-5
CDR3 DNA: TGTGCCAGCATCCTACGGAGGGGGCGCGAGGAGACCCAGTACTTC
CDR3 protein: CASILRRGREETQYF

V gene: TRBV29-1
clone size: NA
D gene: NA
J gene: TRBJ2-2
CDR3 DNA: TGCAGCGCCAAAGCCGGGGGGCTGAACACCGGGGAGCTGTTTTTT
CDR3 protein: CSAKAGGLNTGELFF

V gene: TRBV4-1
clone size: NA
D gene: TRBD2
J gene: TRBJ2-3
CDR3 DNA: TGCGCCAGCAGCCAACACCCTGGGGCGGGGGAGATCACAGATACGCAGTATTTT
CDR3 protein: CASSQHPGAGEITDTQYF

V gene: TRBV29-1
clone size: NA
D gene: TRBD1
J gene: TRBJ2-1
CDR3 DNA: TGCAGCTCGCGGACAGGGAGCTCCTACAATGAGCAGTTCTTC
CDR3 protein: CSSRTGSSYNEQFF

V gene: TRBV7-2
clone size: NA
D gene: NA
J gene: TRBJ2-5
CDR3 DNA: TGTGCCAGCCAAAATCCGAACGGACAGCTACAAGAGACCCAGTACTTC
CDR3 protein: CASQNPNGQLQETQYF

V gene: TRBV5-1
clone size: NA
D gene: TRBD2
J gene: TRBJ2-7
CDR3 DNA: TGCGCCAGCAGCTTGGGACGGACTAGCGGGGACGAGCAGTACTTC
CDR3 protein: CASSLGRTSGDEQYF

V gene: TRBV7-2
clone size: few
D gene: NA
J gene: TRBJ2-3
CDR3 DNA: TGTGCCAGCAGCTTAGAAGACAGTTCAGATACGCAGTATTTT
CDR3 protein: CASSLEDSSDTQYF

V gene: TRBV5-1
clone size: NA
D gene: TRBD1
J gene: TRBJ2-1
CDR3 DNA: TGCGCCAGCAGCTTGAACGGTAGAGGGACAGATACATTCAATGAGCAGTTCTTC
CDR3 protein: CASSLNGRGTDTFNEQFF

V gene: TRBV28
clone size: NA
D gene: TRBD1
J gene: TRBJ2-3
CDR3 DNA: TGTGCCAGCAGTTTATGGACAGGGCATAGCACAGATACGCAGTATTTT
CDR3 protein: CASSLWTGHSTDTQYF

V gene: TRBV7-8
clone size: once
D gene: TRBD1
J gene: TRBJ2-7
CDR3 DNA: TGTGCCAGCAGCTTACCCGGGACAGGGGTTACCTACGAGCAGTACTTC
CDR3 protein: CASSLPGTGVTYEQYF

V gene: TRBV7-2
clone size: NA
D gene: NA
J gene: TRBJ1-5
CDR3 DNA: TGTGCCAGCAGCGGTCGGAGCGGAGATCAGCCCCAGCATTTT
CDR3 protein: CASSGRSGDQPQHF

V gene: TRBV28
clone size: few
D gene: TRBD1
J gene: TRBJ2-5
CDR3 DNA: TGTGCCAGCAGACGCTACGTAGGGGGCGGAGAGACCCAGTACTTC
CDR3 protein: CASRRYVGGGETQYF

V gene: TRBV3-1
clone size: NA
D gene: TRBD2
J gene: TRBJ2-1
CDR3 DNA: TGTGCCAGCAGCCAAGATCGGCTAGCGGGGGTTAATGAGCAGTTCTTC
CDR3 protein: CASSQDRLAGVNEQFF

V gene: TRBV6-5
clone size: few
D gene: TRBD2
J gene: TRBJ2-1
CDR3 DNA: TGTGCCAGCAGTTTTTCTTCTGCGGGGGGCCGGAATGAGCAGTTCTTC
CDR3 protein: CASSFSSAGGRNEQFF

V gene: TRBV5-1
clone size: NA
D gene: NA
J gene: TRBJ2-5
CDR3 DNA: TGCGCCAGCAGCTTGCTAAAGCCCGGGCAAGAGACCCAGTACTTC
CDR3 protein: CASSLLKPGQETQYF

V gene: TRBV18
clone size: NA
D gene: TRBD2
J gene: TRBJ2-1
CDR3 DNA: TGTGCCAGCTCACCTCTCGGCGGGGGGCCCTACAATGAGCAGTTCTTC
CDR3 protein: CASSPLGGGPYNEQFF

V gene: TRBV20-1
clone size: once
D gene: NA
J gene: TRBJ2-7
CDR3 DNA: TGCAGTGCTAGAGATCACCTAGTTGGACTGTGGCAGTACTTC
CDR3 protein: CSARDHLVGLWQYF

V gene: TRBV11-3
clone size: NA
D gene: TRBD1
J gene: TRBJ2-1
CDR3 DNA: TGTGCCAGCAGCCCAGATATGACAGGGTACGATGAGCAGTTCTTC
CDR3 protein: CASSPDMTGYDEQFF

V gene: TRBV29-1
clone size: NA
D gene: TRBD1
J gene: TRBJ1-1
CDR3 DNA: TGCAGCGTGGGACAGGCTCGTGAAGCTTTCTTT
CDR3 protein: CSVGQAREAFF

V gene: TRBV5-1
clone size: NA
D gene: NA
J gene: TRBJ1-1
CDR3 DNA: TGCGCCAGCAGCTGGCAGTTGGGGGCGAACACTGAAGCTTTCTTT
CDR3 protein: CASSWQLGANTEAFF

V gene: TRBV4-1
clone size: few
D gene: TRBD1
J gene: TRBJ2-7
CDR3 DNA: TGCGCCAGCAGCCTAGGACAGGAGATGGGATCATACGAGCAGTACTTC
CDR3 protein: CASSLGQEMGSYEQYF

V gene: TRBV6-2/TRBV6-3
clone size: NA
D gene: TRBD1
J gene: TRBJ2-7
CDR3 DNA: TGTGCCAGCAGTCATCCAGGACAGGGGGACTCCTACGAGCAGTACTTC
CDR3 protein: CASSHPGQGDSYEQYF

V gene: TRBV28
clone size: few
D gene: TRBD2
J gene: TRBJ2-7
CDR3 DNA: TGTGCCAGCAGGGTCTATAGCGGGGGGGACTACGAGCAGTACTTC
CDR3 protein: CASRVYSGGDYEQYF

V gene: TRBV14
clone size: NA
D gene: TRBD2
J gene: TRBJ2-3
CDR3 DNA: TGTGCCAGCAGCCAAGATCGTGCCTCTAGCGGCGAGCAGGATACGCAGTATTTT
CDR3 protein: CASSQDRASSGEQDTQYF

V gene: TRBV20-1
clone size: NA
D gene: NA
J gene: TRBJ1-5
CDR3 DNA: TGCAGTGCTAGAATACCCGGGCAGAAACAGCCCCAGCATTTT
CDR3 protein: CSARIPGQKQPQHF

V gene: TRBV2
clone size: NA
D gene: TRBD2
J gene: TRBJ2-1
CDR3 DNA: TGTGCCAGCAGTGACCGGGGGGTGAACAATGAGCAGTTCTTC
CDR3 protein: CASSDRGVNNEQFF

V gene: TRBV27
clone size: NA
D gene: NA
J gene: TRBJ2-1
CDR3 DNA: TGTGCCAGCAGTTTAATTGGGGCTCGTCAGAATGAGCAGTTCTTC
CDR3 protein: CASSLIGARQNEQFF

V gene: TRBV12-3/TRBV12-4
clone size: NA
D gene: TRBD1
J gene: TRBJ1-5
CDR3 DNA: TGTGCCAGCAGTTTCTCTAGGGACAGGGATGATCAGCCCCAGCATTTT
CDR3 protein: CASSFSRDRDDQPQHF

V gene: TRBV9
clone size: NA
D gene: NA
J gene: TRBJ2-5
CDR3 DNA: TGTGCCAGCAGAGGCCGTGGGACCCAGTACTTC
CDR3 protein: CASRGRGTQYF

V gene: TRBV7-8
clone size: NA
D gene: NA
J gene: TRBJ2-7
CDR3 DNA: TGTGCCAGCAGTTTCAGGATCTCCTACGAGCAGTGCTTC
CDR3 protein: CASSFRISYEQCF

V gene: TRBV27
clone size: NA
D gene: NA
J gene: TRBJ2-1
CDR3 DNA: TGTGCCAGCAAGATCCACGGGTCCAATGAGCAGTTCTTC
CDR3 protein: CASKIHGSNEQFF

V gene: TRBV7-2
clone size: few
D gene: NA
J gene: TRBJ1-2
CDR3 DNA: TGTGCCAGCAGCCAGACTGGGTACAGCTATGGCTACACCTTC
CDR3 protein: CASSQTGYSYGYTF

V gene: TRBV5-1
clone size: NA
D gene: NA
J gene: TRBJ2-5
CDR3 DNA: TGCGCCAGCAGCTTAAGGGACCGGATTGGAGAGACCCAGTACTTC
CDR3 protein: CASSLRDRIGETQYF

V gene: TRBV12-3/TRBV12-4
clone size: few
D gene: NA
J gene: TRBJ2-1
CDR3 DNA: TGTGCCAGCAGAGCGGCCCAGAACAATGAGCAGTTCTTC
CDR3 protein: CASRAAQNNEQFF

V gene: TRBV29-1
clone size: NA
D gene: TRBD1
J gene: TRBJ2-5
CDR3 DNA: TGCAGCACGGGACAGTACCAAGAGACCCAGTACTTC
CDR3 protein: CSTGQYQETQYF

V gene: TRBV15
clone size: NA
D gene: TRBD1
J gene: TRBJ1-4
CDR3 DNA: TGTGCCACCAGCACTACAGGGGGGGATGAAAAACTGTTTTTT
CDR3 protein: CATSTTGGDEKLFF

V gene: TRBV7-2
clone size: few
D gene: NA
J gene: TRBJ1-2
CDR3 DNA: TGTGCCAGCAGCCCCCGATCAGGGGCGGGTGGCTACACCTTC
CDR3 protein: CASSPRSGAGGYTF

V gene: TRBV9
clone size: NA
D gene: TRBD2
J gene: TRBJ2-3
CDR3 DNA: TGTGCCAGCAGCCGGGACTACGGTACGCAGTATTTT
CDR3 protein: CASSRDYGTQYF

V gene: TRBV28
clone size: NA
D gene: NA
J gene: TRBJ1-4
CDR3 DNA: TGTGCCAGCAGCACGACGGGGTGGGCAGGGTCTAGAACTAATGAAAAACTGTTTTTT
CDR3 protein: CASSTTGWAGSRTNEKLFF

V gene: TRBV10-3
clone size: few
D gene: TRBD2
J gene: TRBJ2-3
CDR3 DNA: TGTGCCATCAGTGGGCTAGCGGGGGGCACAGATACGCAGTATTTT
CDR3 protein: CAISGLAGGTDTQYF

V gene: TRBV20-1
clone size: few
D gene: TRBD2
J gene: TRBJ2-3
CDR3 DNA: TGCAGTGCTCTTAGCGGGGGGGCGACAGATACGCAGTATTTT
CDR3 protein: CSALSGGATDTQYF

V gene: TRBV6-1
clone size: NA
D gene: TRBD2
J gene: TRBJ2-1
CDR3 DNA: TGTGCCAGCAGTGAATGGCTAGCGGGGAGATCTTACAATGAGCAGTTCTTC
CDR3 protein: CASSEWLAGRSYNEQFF